The clone carrying this TCR beta chain has a handful of counts. As yet, its antigen is unknown. RNA extraction was followed by reverse transcription into cDNA, which acted as the sequencing template. Assay used: immunoSEQ multiplex PCR; TCRdb lists only in-frame clones, some missing. In the table there are more than 150,000 clones, around 51% of which are singletons. Noted treatment: oral pan-JAK inhibitor, 5-10 mg twice daily. Lesional scalp tissue (obtained by punch biopsy) and peripheral blood were collected from alopecia areata patients. This sample was included in a study of CD8+ T cells in alopecia areata. Study context: Twice daily, treated patients received 5 to 10 mg of oral tofacitinib. The study's findings and limits: While tofacitinib was given, many expanded lesional clones persisted in scalp and blood.

The germline gives CDR1 GTSNPN, CDR2 SVGIG (reference sequence). Trimming stripped 8 bases from V and 8 bases from J, with 12 bases between. CDR3 length: 11 amino acids. The sequence came from a human donor with alopecia areata. This rearrangement joins TRBV30 to TRBJ2-2, with D possibly being TRBD1 (5 bases). This specimen consisted of CD8+ T cells sorted from blood, obtained around week 52, from a patient treated with tofacitinib. This chain's CDR3 is CASRDLGELFF. The DNA of the CDR3 is TGTGCCAGCAGGGATTTAGGGGAGCTGTTTTTT. Full variable domain (remainder filled in from reference TRBV30 and TRBJ2-2): SQTIHQWPATLVQPVGSPLSLECTVEGTSNPNLYWYRQAAGRGLQLLFYSVGIGQISSEVPQNLSASRPQDRQFILSSKKLLLSDSGFYLCASRDLGELFFGEGSRLTVL.